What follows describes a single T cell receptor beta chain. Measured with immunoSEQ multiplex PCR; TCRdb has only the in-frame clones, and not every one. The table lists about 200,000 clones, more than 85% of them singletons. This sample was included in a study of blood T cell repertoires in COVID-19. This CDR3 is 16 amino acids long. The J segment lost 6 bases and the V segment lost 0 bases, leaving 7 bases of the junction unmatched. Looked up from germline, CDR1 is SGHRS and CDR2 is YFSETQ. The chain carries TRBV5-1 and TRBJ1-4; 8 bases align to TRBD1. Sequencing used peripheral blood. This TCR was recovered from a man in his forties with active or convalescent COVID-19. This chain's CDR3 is CASSLAGGAGDEKLFF. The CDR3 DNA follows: TGCGCCAGCAGCTTGGCAGGGGGCGCTGGGGATGAAAAACTGTTTTTT.